Listed below are T cell receptor beta chains from one sample, sequenced in a study of T cells of healthy individuals. Each CDR3 protein gets one entry after TCRdb re-called the 5' RACE reads with MiXCR. Of over 95,000 distinct CDR3 sequences in the sample, 17% are singletons; the top ten hold 6.2%. All receptors come from a human donor in good health. Both conserved end residues are part of each CDR3. Fields, in order: D gene, V gene, clone size, J gene, CDR3 DNA, CDR3 protein. D genes are given only for firm matches. Some rows mark clone size as missing; the rest say once, few, many or name a class of expanded clone.

d_gene: -; v_gene: TRBV20-1; abundance: few; j_gene: TRBJ1-1; CDR3nt: TGCAGTGCTAGAAGAGCTAACACTGAAGCTTTCTTT; CDR3aa: CSARRANTEAFF
d_gene: -; v_gene: TRBV10-3; abundance: -; j_gene: TRBJ1-4; CDR3nt: TGTGCCATCAGTGAGTCATCGGATGAAAAACTGTTTTTT; CDR3aa: CAISESSDEKLFF
d_gene: TRBD1; v_gene: TRBV12-3/TRBV12-4; abundance: -; j_gene: TRBJ1-3; CDR3nt: TGTGCCAGCCGGTCCCTCCGGACAGGGAGAAACACCATATATTTT; CDR3aa: CASRSLRTGRNTIYF
d_gene: -; v_gene: TRBV20-1; abundance: many; j_gene: TRBJ2-7; CDR3nt: TGCAGTGCTCTCCTACCGGGACTTAGCTCCTACGAGCAGTACTTC; CDR3aa: CSALLPGLSSYEQYF
d_gene: -; v_gene: TRBV6-6; abundance: -; j_gene: TRBJ2-3; CDR3nt: TGTGCCAGCAGTTACTCTTACACAGATACGCAGTATTTT; CDR3aa: CASSYSYTDTQYF
d_gene: -; v_gene: TRBV4-1; abundance: few; j_gene: TRBJ2-3; CDR3nt: TGCGCCAGCAGCCCCACCGGGGGCGGGCGCCGGGCAGATACGCAGTATTTT; CDR3aa: CASSPTGGGRRADTQYF
d_gene: TRBD1; v_gene: TRBV6-2/TRBV6-3; abundance: many; j_gene: TRBJ1-1; CDR3nt: TGTGCCAGCAGTTCCTGGACAGGGATGAACACTGAAGCTTTCTTT; CDR3aa: CASSSWTGMNTEAFF
d_gene: -; v_gene: TRBV5-1; abundance: many; j_gene: TRBJ1-5; CDR3nt: TGCGCCAGCAGCTTGGGAATCAGCGATAATCAGCCCCAGCATTTT; CDR3aa: CASSLGISDNQPQHF
d_gene: -; v_gene: TRBV18; abundance: -; j_gene: TRBJ2-3; CDR3nt: TGTGCCAGCTCACCTTTTGCGACCCCTTACACAGATACGCAGTATTTT; CDR3aa: CASSPFATPYTDTQYF
d_gene: TRBD1; v_gene: TRBV5-1; abundance: -; j_gene: TRBJ1-4; CDR3nt: TGCGCCAGCAGCACAGCCGGGACAGGGGAGGAAAAACTGTTTTTT; CDR3aa: CASSTAGTGEEKLFF
d_gene: -; v_gene: TRBV28; abundance: -; j_gene: TRBJ1-6; CDR3nt: TGTGCCAGCAGTTTAGGCAGGGGAAATTCACCCCTCCACTTT; CDR3aa: CASSLGRGNSPLHF
d_gene: TRBD1; v_gene: TRBV19; abundance: few; j_gene: TRBJ1-1; CDR3nt: TGTGCCACCCGGGGGGACAGGGAGGTCACTGAAGCTTTCTTT; CDR3aa: CATRGDREVTEAFF
d_gene: -; v_gene: TRBV5-4; abundance: few; j_gene: TRBJ2-7; CDR3nt: TGTGCCAGCAGCCAGCCGGGGCACTATTCGGAGCAGTACTTC; CDR3aa: CASSQPGHYSEQYF
d_gene: -; v_gene: TRBV4-3; abundance: few; j_gene: TRBJ2-1; CDR3nt: TGCGCCAGCAGCCAAGATCTAAGGTTTTCCTACAATGAGCAGTTCTTC; CDR3aa: CASSQDLRFSYNEQFF
d_gene: -; v_gene: TRBV7-6; abundance: few; j_gene: TRBJ1-1; CDR3nt: TGTGCCAGCAGCTTAGGTCCGATGAACACTGAAGCTTTCTTT; CDR3aa: CASSLGPMNTEAFF
d_gene: -; v_gene: TRBV7-9; abundance: -; j_gene: TRBJ2-1; CDR3nt: TGTGCCAGCAGCCAACCGGGACTGACATACAATGAGCAGTTCTTC; CDR3aa: CASSQPGLTYNEQFF
d_gene: -; v_gene: TRBV2; abundance: -; j_gene: TRBJ2-5; CDR3nt: TGTGCCTCCACAGGCCAAGAGACCCAGTACTTC; CDR3aa: CASTGQETQYF
d_gene: TRBD1; v_gene: TRBV6-5; abundance: few; j_gene: TRBJ1-2; CDR3nt: TGTGCCAGCAGTTACGCGGGACAGGGAAATTATGGCTACACCTTC; CDR3aa: CASSYAGQGNYGYTF
d_gene: -; v_gene: TRBV29-1; abundance: many; j_gene: TRBJ2-6; CDR3nt: TGCAGCGTTGAAGATCTTCCAACATCTGCTTACGGGGCCAACGTCCTGACTTTC; CDR3aa: CSVEDLPTSAYGANVLTF
d_gene: -; v_gene: TRBV18; abundance: many; j_gene: TRBJ2-3; CDR3nt: TGTGCCAGCTCACCACCTACAGGGAGAGGATCAGATACGCAGTATTTT; CDR3aa: CASSPPTGRGSDTQYF
d_gene: -; v_gene: TRBV29-1; abundance: many; j_gene: TRBJ2-3; CDR3nt: TGCAGCGTTGGGGGCCTAAGGGGAGCCGATACGCAGTATTTT; CDR3aa: CSVGGLRGADTQYF
d_gene: TRBD1; v_gene: TRBV25-1; abundance: few; j_gene: TRBJ1-5; CDR3nt: TGTGCCAGCAGAGGTAGGGGGCAGGATCAGCCCCAGCATTTT; CDR3aa: CASRGRGQDQPQHF
d_gene: -; v_gene: TRBV4-3; abundance: -; j_gene: TRBJ2-3; CDR3nt: TGCGCCAGCAGCCAAGGCTCGAGAACGCAGTATTTT; CDR3aa: CASSQGSRTQYF
d_gene: TRBD2; v_gene: TRBV10-3; abundance: few; j_gene: TRBJ2-3; CDR3nt: TGTGCCATCAGTGAGTCTCTGGCGTCTAGCGGGAGTCAGGATACGCAGTATTTT; CDR3aa: CAISESLASSGSQDTQYF
d_gene: -; v_gene: TRBV5-1; abundance: many; j_gene: TRBJ1-2; CDR3nt: TGCGCCAGCAGCTTGGGGCTGGGTCTGAACTATGGCTACACCTTC; CDR3aa: CASSLGLGLNYGYTF
d_gene: -; v_gene: TRBV15; abundance: -; j_gene: TRBJ2-3; CDR3nt: TGTGCCACCAGCAGACAGGGGGGGAGCACAGATACGCAGTATTTT; CDR3aa: CATSRQGGSTDTQYF
d_gene: -; v_gene: TRBV12-3/TRBV12-4; abundance: -; j_gene: TRBJ2-2; CDR3nt: TGTGCCAGCAACTTCAGACGGTCCGTTTTAAACACCGGGGAGCTGTTTTTT; CDR3aa: CASNFRRSVLNTGELFF
d_gene: -; v_gene: TRBV7-9; abundance: -; j_gene: TRBJ2-1; CDR3nt: TGTGCCAGCAGCTTAGGGACACGGGGGCCGATCTTC; CDR3aa: CASSLGTRGPIF
d_gene: -; v_gene: TRBV12-3/TRBV12-4; abundance: -; j_gene: TRBJ1-2; CDR3nt: TGTGCCAGCAGTTTAGGGAGGACAGTCCACTATGGCTACACCTTC; CDR3aa: CASSLGRTVHYGYTF
d_gene: TRBD2; v_gene: TRBV19; abundance: -; j_gene: TRBJ2-7; CDR3nt: TGTGCCAGTAGTGTCCCGGGACTAGGCGAGCAGTACTTC; CDR3aa: CASSVPGLGEQYF
d_gene: -; v_gene: TRBV6-5; abundance: -; j_gene: TRBJ2-3; CDR3nt: TGTGCCAGCAGTTCGGGGTCAGGCGCAGATACGCAGTATTTT; CDR3aa: CASSSGSGADTQYF
d_gene: -; v_gene: TRBV20-1; abundance: -; j_gene: TRBJ2-3; CDR3nt: TGCAGTACCCCCCGCAGGGGAGTGGATACGCAGTATTTT; CDR3aa: CSTPRRGVDTQYF
d_gene: -; v_gene: TRBV12-3/TRBV12-4; abundance: -; j_gene: TRBJ2-2; CDR3nt: TGTGCCAGCAGTTTGGGACGGCCTGGGACCGGGGAGCTGTTTTTT; CDR3aa: CASSLGRPGTGELFF
d_gene: -; v_gene: TRBV6-5; abundance: -; j_gene: TRBJ1-6; CDR3nt: TGTGCCAGCAGTTACTCTTCGGCTCTCGAAGCGGCACCCCTCCACTTT; CDR3aa: CASSYSSALEAAPLHF
d_gene: -; v_gene: TRBV11-2; abundance: few; j_gene: TRBJ2-3; CDR3nt: TGTGCCAGCAGCTTGGAGTCTGGGGCGGGCACAGATACGCAGTATTTT; CDR3aa: CASSLESGAGTDTQYF
d_gene: -; v_gene: TRBV14; abundance: -; j_gene: TRBJ2-1; CDR3nt: TGTGCCAGCACCTATGGGCCTAGTAATGAGCAGTTCTTC; CDR3aa: CASTYGPSNEQFF
d_gene: -; v_gene: TRBV27; abundance: many; j_gene: TRBJ2-7; CDR3nt: TGTGCCAGCAGTTTAGGGGCAGGGGCCTACGAGCAGTACTTC; CDR3aa: CASSLGAGAYEQYF
d_gene: -; v_gene: TRBV3-1; abundance: many; j_gene: TRBJ2-5; CDR3nt: TGTGCCAGCAGCCAAGGGATCGGCCCGATGAAAGAGACCCAGTACTTC; CDR3aa: CASSQGIGPMKETQYF
d_gene: TRBD2; v_gene: TRBV20-1; abundance: few; j_gene: TRBJ2-1; CDR3nt: TGCAGTCAGGTGTTAGCGGGAGTAACGTGGCGTGAGCAGTTCTTC; CDR3aa: CSQVLAGVTWREQFF
d_gene: -; v_gene: TRBV28; abundance: few; j_gene: TRBJ2-1; CDR3nt: -; CDR3aa: CASSSSGQLYNEQFF
d_gene: -; v_gene: TRBV21-1; abundance: -; j_gene: TRBJ2-7; CDR3nt: TGTGCCAGTTGTCTCCACCCGTCGATATACGAGCAGTACTTC; CDR3aa: CASCLHPSIYEQYF
d_gene: -; v_gene: TRBV5-6; abundance: -; j_gene: TRBJ2-1; CDR3nt: TGTGCCAGCAGCTTGGATCCACAGACCCTCAATGAGCAGTTCTTC; CDR3aa: CASSLDPQTLNEQFF
d_gene: -; v_gene: TRBV12-3/TRBV12-4; abundance: many; j_gene: TRBJ2-1; CDR3nt: TGTGCCAGCAGTTTATATGGTCGGCAGGGTATTTCAAATGAGCAGTTCTTC; CDR3aa: CASSLYGRQGISNEQFF
d_gene: -; v_gene: TRBV7-2; abundance: few; j_gene: TRBJ2-5; CDR3nt: TGTGCCAGCAGCCCTCCACCTCCCGCGACCCAGTACTTC; CDR3aa: CASSPPPPATQYF
d_gene: -; v_gene: TRBV28; abundance: once; j_gene: TRBJ1-2; CDR3nt: TGTGCCGGCAGCCGCAGAGCGGGAGGCTACACCTTC; CDR3aa: CAGSRRAGGYTF
d_gene: -; v_gene: TRBV10-3; abundance: many; j_gene: TRBJ2-7; CDR3nt: TGTGCCATCAGTGCCGGAGACTACGAGCAGTACTTC; CDR3aa: CAISAGDYEQYF
d_gene: -; v_gene: TRBV20-1; abundance: -; j_gene: TRBJ2-6; CDR3nt: TGCAGTGCCCTCCCGGGTAGTGCCAACGTCCTGACTTTC; CDR3aa: CSALPGSANVLTF
d_gene: -; v_gene: TRBV12-3/TRBV12-4; abundance: few; j_gene: TRBJ1-2; CDR3nt: TGTGCCAGCAGTTTCTGGGGGCAAAGTCACTATGGCTACACCTTC; CDR3aa: CASSFWGQSHYGYTF
d_gene: -; v_gene: TRBV25-1; abundance: few; j_gene: TRBJ2-5; CDR3nt: TGTGCCAGCAGGGGGACCGAAGAGACCCAGTACTTC; CDR3aa: CASRGTEETQYF
d_gene: -; v_gene: TRBV5-6; abundance: many; j_gene: TRBJ1-5; CDR3nt: TGTGCCAGCAGCCCGAGGGAGGGTACGGCCCAGCATTTT; CDR3aa: CASSPREGTAQHF
d_gene: TRBD1; v_gene: TRBV18; abundance: many; j_gene: TRBJ2-4; CDR3nt: TGTGCCAGCTCTAACACAGGGGAGATTCAGTACTTC; CDR3aa: CASSNTGEIQYF